This paragraph reports one T cell receptor (beta chain). What it recognizes is unknown. V gave up 1 base and J gave up 5 bases; unmatched junction bases: 0. Germline V gene lookup returns CDR1 SGHKS and CDR2 YYEKEE (reference sequence). The CDR3 consists of 13 residues. The sample comes from a study of cytomegalovirus exposure and HLA in healthy donors. Study results and limitations: It was confirmed in vitro that a few of the CMV-associated chains were specific for CMV antigens. The authors enumerated over 150 TCR beta chains as linked to cytomegalovirus. Sequence variants that were highly shared formed a cluster that was likely a sequencing artifact.

PCR used 60 Vbeta primers and 13 Jbeta primers. The data were produced by immunoSEQ multiplex PCR, yet TCRdb's version contains in-frame clones alone and is incomplete. This table lists about 84,000 clones. V usage is TRBV5-5 and J usage is TRBJ2-1; the match to TRBD1 covers 7 bases. The sequence came from a man aged 45-65 years in good health and CMV-seronegative. The sequenced material came from PBMCs. CDR3 nucleotides: TGTGCCAGCAGCTTGACAGGGGACAATGAGCAGTTCTTC. Encoded protein: CASSLTGDNEQFF.